The source of this T cell receptor beta chain is a study of cytomegalovirus exposure and HLA in healthy donors. V gave up 4 bases and J gave up 4 bases; unmatched junction bases: 12. The CDR3 has 17 amino acids. Looked up from germline, CDR1 is SEHNR and CDR2 is FQNEAQ (reference sequence). Primers: 60 Vbeta forward and 13 Jbeta reverse. Profiling relied on immunoSEQ multiplex PCR, and the TCRdb table lists in-frame clones only, not all of them. The profile shows some 150,000 clones, 55% to 80% of them singletons. To note about this clone: Its matching antigen is unknown.

Study conclusions and caveats: When analyzed later, a missense DCLRE1C variant was found to be linked to TCR beta V- and J-gene trimming. Using a false discovery rate of 0.05, a later analysis showed that around 16,000 TCR beta sequences were associated with HLA alleles.

Material: PBMCs. The sequence came from a woman aged 60 to 75 in good health and CMV-seropositive. The V and J genes are TRBV7-9 and TRBJ2-7; the match to TRBD2 covers 11 bases. The CDR3 sequence: CASSSPISGRASYEQYF. The CDR3 DNA reads TGTGCCAGCAGCTCGCCGATTAGCGGGAGGGCTAGTTACGAGCAGTACTTC.